This paragraph covers one TCR beta chain sequence. The data belong to a study of CD8 T cells in Susac syndrome. Germline loops: CDR1 DFQATT, CDR2 SNEGSKA (reference sequence). V shed 0 bases, J shed 7 bases, and the junction held 5 bases outside the gene matches. The CDR3 length is 16 residues. After extraction with the RNeasy kit, about 0.5 to 1 ug of the RNA was reverse transcribed using random hexamers. In TCRdb, the immunoSEQ multiplex PCR reads were re-called with MiXCR into one record per CDR3 protein. The sample shows some 160,000 distinct CDR3 sequences, approximately 94% of them seen only once.

The rearrangement links TRBV20-1 to TRBJ2-1; 14 bases agree with TRBD2. Sequencing input: CD4+ T cells from PBMCs. The source is a human donor with Susac syndrome. The CDR3, as DNA: TGCAGTGCTAGAGACCCGGGACTAGCGGGGGAAAATGAGCAGTTCTTC. Its protein is CSARDPGLAGENEQFF.